Detailed here is one T cell receptor beta chain. Its target is unknown. A sample-barcoded 5' primer and a J-beta primer mix were used in a second PCR of about 7 to 12 cycles. Per-sample output comprised a minimum of 3 million paired-end reads containing CDR3. TCRdb called the 5' RACE reads again in MiXCR, with one record for every CDR3 protein. Counted here are 650,000 to 800,000 distinct CDR3 sequences, under 45% occurring once; the ten biggest clones make up about a fifth. The sample originates from a study of blood T cells in healthy people across ages. Healthy Caucasian individuals from Russia aged roughly 6 to 95 served as donors. Germline V gene sequence: CDR1 SGHTA, CDR2 FQGNSA. V lost 6 bases, J lost 1 base, and 9 bases lay in between. The CDR3 has 14 residues. Whole-study findings and limits: The authors considered diversity estimates from one million T cells to be underestimates.

The V and J genes are TRBV7-2 and TRBJ1-4; D gene unclear. The sequence was obtained from a man in his 60s in good health. Sequencing was carried out using blood. The CDR3 nucleotides read TGTGCCAGCAGAGGTCCGTTAACTAATGAAAAACTGTTTTTT. Protein product: CASRGPLTNEKLFF. The whole variable domain, remainder taken from reference TRBV7-2 and TRBJ1-4, is GAGVSQSPSNKVTEKGKDVELRCDPISGHTALYWYRQSLGQGLEFLIYFQGNSAPDKSGLPSDRFSAERTGGSVSTLTIQRTQQEDSAVYLCASRGPLTNEKLFFGSGTQLSVL.